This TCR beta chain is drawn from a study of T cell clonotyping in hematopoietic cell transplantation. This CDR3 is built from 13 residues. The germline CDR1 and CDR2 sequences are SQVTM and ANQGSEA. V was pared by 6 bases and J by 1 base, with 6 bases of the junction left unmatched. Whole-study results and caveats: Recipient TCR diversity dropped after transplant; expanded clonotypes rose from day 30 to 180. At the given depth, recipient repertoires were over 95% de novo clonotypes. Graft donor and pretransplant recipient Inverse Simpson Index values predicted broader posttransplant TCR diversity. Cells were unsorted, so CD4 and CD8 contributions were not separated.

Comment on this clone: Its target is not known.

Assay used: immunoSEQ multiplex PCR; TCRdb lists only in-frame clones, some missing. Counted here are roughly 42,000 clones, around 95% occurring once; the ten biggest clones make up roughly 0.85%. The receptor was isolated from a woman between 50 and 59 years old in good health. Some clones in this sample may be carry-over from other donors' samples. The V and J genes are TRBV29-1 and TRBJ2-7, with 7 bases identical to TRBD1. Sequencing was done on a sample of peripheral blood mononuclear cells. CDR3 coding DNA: TGCAGCGTACGACAGGGTGGGTCCTACGAGCAGTACTTC. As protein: CSVRQGGSYEQYF.